The 12 T cell receptor beta chains below come from one sample, sequenced in a study of blood T cell repertoires in COVID-19 (dated by TCRdb to 2020 to 2022). Library generation was performed with the immunoSEQ multiplex PCR assay. The source is immuneACCESS, and TCRdb retained only in-frame sequences with V and J called. Part of the clones is not carried over; for the studies checked, unresolved V genes explain less than half of this, and the remainder is unexplained. The table for this sample lists about 340,000 clones; 92% of them were counted only once. The ten largest clones add up to 15% to 20% of the sample. Sequenced material: PBMCs or T cells enriched from blood (not recorded which). These receptors originate from a woman in her twenties or thirties who had recovered from COVID-19.

CDR3 sequence: CASLRAQAGGMVKGYTF. Written as DNA, the CDR3 is TGTGCCAGCCTTAGGGCACAGGCAGGGGGCATGGTAAAGGGCTACACCTTC. V and J are TRBV2 and TRBJ1-2; the match to TRBD1 covers 8 bases. V shed 8 bases and J 8 bases; nucleotides not matched to a gene: 22. The CDR3 spans 17 residues. Germline assignment: CDR1 SNHLY and CDR2 FYNNEI.

The V call is TRBV27, the J call TRBJ1-2, with D possibly being TRBD1 (6 bases). The CDR3 spans 14 residues. Trimming pared 5 bases from V and 6 bases from J, leaving 16 bases between. Looked up from germline, CDR1 is MNHEY and CDR2 is SMNVEV (reference sequence). CDR3 sequence reads: CASSPAGVVDGYTF. CDR3 nucleotides: TGTGCCAGCAGTCCCGCAGGGGTCGTGGATGGCTACACCTTC.

In its sample, this clone was seen a few times. The chain employs TRBV11-2 and TRBJ2-7, with D hard to call. The CDR3 loop spans 12 amino acids. Per germline, CDR1 SGHAT and CDR2 FQNNGV. The V and J ends lost 5 bases and 1 base respectively, with 6 bases between them. This CDR3 is CASSLPSYEQYF. The CDR3 DNA reads TGTGCCAGCAGCCTCCCTTCCTACGAGCAGTACTTC.

The V and J genes are TRBV2 and TRBJ1-1; no firm D call. Trimming took off 5 bases at V and 1 base at J, with 5 bases between the two ends. Germline CDR1 SNHLY, CDR2 FYNNEI. The CDR3 extends over 12 amino acids. The CDR3 DNA reads as TGTGCCAGCAGTCAGGAGAACACTGAAGCTTTCTTT. Amino acids: CASSQENTEAFF.

The CDR3 DNA is TGTGCCTGGAGTGTCCAGGGCTACGAGCAGTACTTC. Translating it yields CAWSVQGYEQYF. The genes are TRBV30 and TRBJ2-7; tentatively, D is TRBD1 (5 bases). The CDR3 has 12 residues. Trimming removed 0 bases at V and 3 bases at J, with 6 bases between. Germline CDR1 GTSNPN, CDR2 SVGIG (reference sequence).

The chain combines TRBV28 with TRBJ2-3; D not certain. The germline gives CDR1 MDHEN, CDR2 SYDVKM. The germline V and J ends were trimmed by 10 bases and 5 bases, with 16 bases remaining between them. This CDR3 comprises 13 residues. The CDR3 DNA sequence: TGTGCCATCCGACCCCCGGGTGGAGATACGCAGTATTTT. It translates to CAIRPPGGDTQYF.

The V and J genes are TRBV6-5 and TRBJ1-2, with D uncertain. The germline V gene has CDR1 MNHEY and CDR2 SVGAGI. V was shortened by 7 bases and J by 3 bases, with 12 bases between the two germline ends. The CDR3 spans 13 residues. For the CDR3, the DNA is TGTGCCAGCAAAGGTGGCACAGACTATGGCTACACCTTC. Protein product: CASKGGTDYGYTF.

CDR3 loop: CASSLGEVGDSPLHF. The CDR3, as DNA: TGTGCCAGCAGCTTAGGGGAGGTAGGCGATTCACCCCTCCACTTT. The gene calls are TRBV7-9 and TRBJ1-6; D remains ambiguous. The CDR3 is 15 amino acids. V was clipped by 1 base and J by 8 bases, with 12 bases between them. Germline lookup yields CDR1 SEHNR and CDR2 FQNEAQ (reference sequence).

The J gene is TRBJ1-2, the V gene TRBV19, with D unclear. Germline V gene sequence: CDR1 LNHDA, CDR2 SQIVND (reference sequence). CDR3 length: 15 residues. V lost 8 bases and J lost 4, with 20 bases in between. This chain's CDR3 is CASCPFTGGVYGYTF. The CDR3 DNA is TGTGCCAGTTGCCCCTTTACCGGCGGAGTCTATGGCTACACCTTC.

The chain couples TRBV9 to TRBJ2-3, with D possibly being TRBD1 (5 bases). CDR3 length: 14 amino acids. V was clipped by 3 bases and J by 0 bases, with 8 bases between them. CDR1 SGDLS and CDR2 YYNGEE come from the germline V gene. CDR3 sequence: CASSGGHSTDTQYF. The CDR3 DNA reads as TGTGCCAGCAGCGGTGGACATAGCACAGATACGCAGTATTTT.

The DNA for the CDR3 is TGCAGTGTGGGGGGGCAAGAGACCCAGTACTTC. It yields the protein CSVGGQETQYF. The gene calls are TRBV20-1 and TRBJ2-5; 7 bases line up with TRBD2. The junction had 1 base not matched to a gene; V was cut back by 7 bases and J by 2 bases. The CDR3 totals 11 residues. From germline, CDR1 is DFQATT and CDR2 SNEGSKA (reference sequence).

The genes are TRBV15 and TRBJ2-7, with D maybe TRBD2 (5 bases). The V end lost 1 base, the J end lost 2 bases, and 21 bases lay between the germline ends. Germline assignment: CDR1 LNHNV and CDR2 YYDKDF (reference sequence). This CDR3 has 18 amino acids. The CDR3 region is CATSRAEAGGGRTYEQYF. CDR3 sequence (DNA): TGTGCCACCAGCAGAGCGGAGGCAGGAGGAGGACGAACCTACGAGCAGTACTTC.